A selection of T cell receptor beta chains follows, all from one sample in a study of blood T cell repertoires in COVID-19. Clones were sequenced by immunoSEQ multiplex PCR, and TCRdb holds only the in-frame ones, with some missing. This sample has about 120,000 clones, with roughly 90% found just once. Specimen: peripheral blood. Receptor source: a man in his fifties with acute or convalescent COVID-19. Both conserved end residues are part of each CDR3. The D gene is left open where the match is weak.

CDR3	V	D	J
CASSLGHRVSAQHF	TRBV28	-	TRBJ1-5
CASSRTGVGGANSPLHF	TRBV5-5	-	TRBJ1-6
CASSSGTSVRTQYF	TRBV6-5	TRBD2	TRBJ2-3
CSVGAGMRMSEQFF	TRBV29-1	-	TRBJ2-1
CASSAEELSYTF	TRBV5-6	-	TRBJ1-2
CASSLVSRGGETQYF	TRBV7-2	-	TRBJ2-5
CASSGTAYGYTF	TRBV4-1	TRBD1	TRBJ1-2
CATGRRADTGELFF	TRBV15	-	TRBJ2-2
CAWSPGYGTEAFF	TRBV30	-	TRBJ1-1
CASSPTTSGVNEQFF	TRBV6-5	TRBD2	TRBJ2-1
CASSPRGGNTEAFF	TRBV19	-	TRBJ1-1
CASSEWAGETEAFF	TRBV2	-	TRBJ1-1
CASSQGLSGLAPETQYF	TRBV3-1/TRBV3-2	TRBD2	TRBJ2-5
CASSLVINTEAFF	TRBV12-3/TRBV12-4	-	TRBJ1-1